This entry describes one T cell receptor (beta chain). The antigen remains unidentified. The sample originates from a study of radiotherapy plus CTLA-4 blockade in lung cancer. At the level of the study: Among patients, about 20% showed objective responses, and 31% had disease control. Study-level findings and limits: There was expansion of tumor-derived TCR clones in blood after radiotherapy plus ipilimumab.

Germline loops: CDR1 SEHNR, CDR2 FQNEAQ (reference sequence). This CDR3 comprises 11 residues. Trimming left V 5 bases short and J 8 bases short, with 9 bases between. The method was immunoSEQ multiplex PCR; TCRdb's version includes in-frame clones alone and lacks a portion of them. The sample lists tens of thousands of clones; 70% to 90% were seen once. CTLA-4 blockade with ipilimumab, together with focal radiation, was given to patients with chemo-refractory metastatic non-small-cell lung cancer. Sequences were derived from peripheral blood, sampled from a patient treated with radiotherapy plus ipilimumab. This TCR was recovered from a human donor with non-small cell lung cancer that progressed on radiotherapy plus ipilimumab. The V call is TRBV7-9, the J call TRBJ1-2, with D unclear. CDR3 coding DNA: TGTGCCAGCAGCCTCAGTAGCGGCTACACCTTC. Residues: CASSLSSGYTF.